A selection of T cell receptor beta chains follows, all from one sample in a study of T-cell reconstitution after alpha-beta-depleted transplantation in children. TCRdb passed the PCR reads through MiXCR, listing each CDR3 protein once. The sample has 100,000 or so distinct CDR3 sequences; 23% are singletons. Sample: PBMCs, taken before TCRalphabeta/CD19-depleted stem cell transplant. These receptors all stem from a boy aged 2 to 9 with acute lymphoblastic leukemia, due to receive a stem cell transplant. The CDR3 runs from the conserved cysteine through the conserved F or W. D genes are given only for firm matches. Where a row states a size, it is once, few, many or the class of an expanded clone; other rows omit it.

clone_size d_call j_call v_call cdr3_aa cdr3_nt
. . TRBJ2-5 TRBV28 CASSLSAEPQETQYF TGTGCCAGCAGTTTGTCGGCGGAGCCCCAAGAGACCCAGTACTTC
few TRBD2 TRBJ2-1 TRBV28 CASSLVAGEGNEQFF TGTGCCAGCAGTTTAGTAGCGGGAGAAGGAAATGAGCAGTTCTTC
. TRBD2 TRBJ2-5 TRBV11-2 CASSLGTSGQETRYF TGTGCCAGCAGCTTAGGGACTAGCGGCCAAGAGACCCGGTACTTC
. TRBD2 TRBJ2-3 TRBV24-1 CATSDQTSGKTDTQYF TGTGCCACCAGTGATCAGACTAGCGGGAAAACAGATACGCAGTATTTT
few . TRBJ2-2 TRBV11-3 CASSLSGGAFGELFF TGTGCCAGCAGCTTAAGCGGAGGGGCTTTCGGGGAGCTGTTTTTT
few TRBD1 TRBJ2-7 TRBV14 CASSRLPGQGAQYEQYF TGTGCCAGCAGCCGCCTACCGGGACAGGGGGCGCAGTACGAGCAGTACTTC
few TRBD1 TRBJ2-5 TRBV5-1 CASSQGGTGGTQYF TGCGCCAGCAGCCAAGGTGGGACAGGTGGAACCCAGTACTTC
many TRBD2 TRBJ2-1 TRBV5-5 CASSPRLAEGSYNEQFF TGTGCCAGCAGCCCCCGGCTAGCGGAGGGCTCCTACAATGAGCAGTTCTTC
few TRBD2 TRBJ2-7 TRBV5-1 CASSFIASGIDPYEQYF TGCGCCAGCAGCTTTATTGCTAGCGGGATCGACCCCTACGAGCAGTACTTC
. TRBD1 TRBJ2-7 TRBV27 CASRVYGDSTYEQYF TGTGCCAGCAGAGTATACGGGGACAGTACCTACGAGCAGTACTTC
. TRBD1 TRBJ2-7 TRBV7-8 CASRGRDSRYEQYF TGTGCCAGCAGGGGCCGGGACAGCCGGTACGAGCAGTACTTC
few . TRBJ2-2 TRBV9 CASKIAEGPGELFF TGTGCCAGCAAAATAGCGGAGGGCCCCGGGGAGCTGTTTTTT
many . TRBJ2-5 TRBV5-5 CASSLQIGLYQETQYF TGTGCCAGCAGCTTGCAAATAGGGTTGTACCAAGAGACCCAGTACTTC
few . TRBJ1-2 TRBV7-2 CASSLDLSNYGYTF TGTGCCAGCAGCTTAGATTTGAGTAACTATGGCTACACCTTC
few TRBD2 TRBJ2-5 TRBV7-6 CASQKAGVQETQYF TGTGCCAGCCAAAAAGCGGGAGTCCAAGAGACCCAGTACTTC